This T cell receptor beta chain was observed in a study of cytomegalovirus exposure and HLA in healthy donors. Germline V gene data show CDR1 as SGHVS and CDR2 as FQNEAQ. This CDR3 has 11 amino acids. Researchers ran the PCR with 60 Vbeta and 13 Jbeta primers. The method was immunoSEQ multiplex PCR; TCRdb's version includes in-frame clones alone and lacks a portion of them. This sample carries 100,000 or so clones, 60% to 85% of them seen once, and the ten largest clones take about 5%. In the case of this clone: A read error may account for a junction end that differs from germline.

The source of this sequence is a female donor in good health and CMV-seropositive. The rearrangement links TRBV7-8 to TRBJ2-7, with a tentative D call TRBD1 (5 bases). What was sequenced was PBMCs. In DNA form, the CDR3 reads TGTGCCAGCAGCTTAGGGGGCCTTCCGAACTTC. It yields the protein CASSLGGLPNF.